Reported below is one T cell receptor beta chain. TCRdb's copy holds only in-frame clones and misses some; the assay was immunoSEQ multiplex PCR. The repertoire consists of about 120,000 clones, with around 85% occurring once and the leading ten covering about 2.7%. The germline V gene encodes CDR1 SGHAT and CDR2 FQDESV (reference sequence). The V segment lost 0 bases and the J segment 3 bases; nucleotides outside the gene matches: 1. The CDR3 covers 14 residues. The sample comes from a study of blood T cell repertoires in COVID-19. Study in general: Researchers got acute and convalescent COVID-19 samples from the United States, Italy and Spain. Nucleic acid was either cDNA or gDNA, and it came from T cells, B-cell-depleted T cells, or PBMCs.

The source material was peripheral blood. The TCR sequence derives from a man aged 50 to 60 with acute or convalescent COVID-19. The V and J genes are TRBV11-1 and TRBJ1-2, with 7 bases identical to TRBD1. CDR3 DNA: TGTGCCAGCAGCTTAGCCGGGACAGACTATGGCTACACCTTC. It yields the protein CASSLAGTDYGYTF.